This T cell receptor beta chain originates from a study of cytomegalovirus exposure and HLA in healthy donors. Primers: 60 Vbeta forward and 13 Jbeta reverse. Method: immunoSEQ multiplex PCR; TCRdb's copy keeps in-frame clones and lacks some. The profile covers 100,000 to 150,000 clones, with roughly 74% appearing a single time and 6.5% to 8% taken by the ten largest. CDR3 length: 15 amino acids. Trimming removed 4 bases from V and 0 bases from J; junction bases left unmatched: 7. CDR1 and CDR2 (germline): SQVTM, ANQGSEA. With respect to this clone: The antigen remains unidentified.

General study results and limits: Three CMV-associated chains were confirmed in vitro to be specific for CMV antigens. Further analysis, carried out later, found HLA-associated TCR beta chains more clonally expanded than equally common other chains.

The chain employs TRBV29-1 and TRBJ2-3; the match to TRBD1 covers 7 bases. Source material: PBMCs. The receptor's source is a man aged 40-49 years in good health and CMV-seropositive. CDR3: CSVVPYRGSTDTQYF. The CDR3 bases are TGCAGCGTTGTTCCTTACAGGGGAAGCACAGATACGCAGTATTTT.